The 4 T cell receptor beta chains below all came from one sample that was sequenced in a study of blood T cell repertoires in COVID-19. This table comes from immunoSEQ multiplex PCR, and its TCRdb copy is limited to in-frame clones, with some not included. The data contain over 100,000 clones, around 84% of them seen just once; the ten biggest clones take up 20% to 30%. The source material was peripheral blood. The receptors come from a man in his 60s with acute or convalescent COVID-19.

In DNA, the CDR3 is TGTGCCAGCGCATTAGCAGATACGCAGTATTTT. This sequence encodes CASALADTQYF. The chain links TRBV5-5 to TRBJ2-3; D gene unclear. Trimming stripped 7 bases from V and 4 bases from J, with 7 bases between. The CDR3 loop spans 11 amino acids. CDR1 and CDR2 (germline): SGHKS, YYEKEE (reference sequence).

This chain links TRBV11-2 with TRBJ2-2, with 8 bases that match TRBD2. V was pared by 5 bases and J by 1 base, with 3 bases of the junction left unmatched. This CDR3 spans 15 amino acids. CDR1 is SGHAT, CDR2 FQNNGV, per germline. CDR3 sequence (DNA): TGTGCCAGCAGCGGTAGCGGGGTGAACACCGGGGAGCTGTTTTTT. Translating it yields CASSGSGVNTGELFF.

This clone has just a few counts. The rearrangement joins TRBV18 to TRBJ1-2; 7 bases line up with TRBD1. This CDR3 spans 15 amino acids. The ends lost 6 bases at V and 3 bases at J; junction bases unmatched: 10. The germline gives CDR1 KGHSH, CDR2 LQKENI. The DNA for the CDR3 is TGTGCCAGCTCCCAACAGGGGCCCAATTACTATGGCTACACCTTC. It translates to CASSQQGPNYYGYTF.

The chain combines TRBV12-1 with TRBJ2-2; the tabulated D call, TRBD2, remains unverified against the DNA. TRBV12-1 is marked as a pseudogene. CDR3 length: 20 residues. This chain's CDR3 is CASTIPPMKLGFLCTGELFF. The CDR3 bases are TGTGCCAGCACCATACCCCCCATGAAACTAGGGTTCCTGTGCACCGGGGAGCTGTTTTTT.